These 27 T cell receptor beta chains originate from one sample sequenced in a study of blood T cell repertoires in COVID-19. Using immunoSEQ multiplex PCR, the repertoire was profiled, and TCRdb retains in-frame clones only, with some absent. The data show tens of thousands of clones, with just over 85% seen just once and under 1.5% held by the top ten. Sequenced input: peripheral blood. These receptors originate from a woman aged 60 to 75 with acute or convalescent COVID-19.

CDR3 nucleotides: TGTGCCAGCAGTTTAAGGCGAGGGGGAGGCTACACCTTC. Encoded protein: CASSLRRGGGYTF. The rearrangement links TRBV28 to TRBJ1-2, with D perhaps TRBD1 (6 bases). Germline values: CDR1 MDHEN, CDR2 SYDVKM. The V and J ends lost 2 bases and 8 bases respectively, with 12 bases between them. The length of the CDR3 is 13 residues.

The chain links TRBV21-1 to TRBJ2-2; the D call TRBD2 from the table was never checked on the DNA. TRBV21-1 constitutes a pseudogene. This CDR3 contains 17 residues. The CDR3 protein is CASSKIRGSSVPGELFF. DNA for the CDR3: TGTGCCAGCAGCAAAATACGAGGCTCTAGCGTTCCCGGGGAGCTGTTTTTT.

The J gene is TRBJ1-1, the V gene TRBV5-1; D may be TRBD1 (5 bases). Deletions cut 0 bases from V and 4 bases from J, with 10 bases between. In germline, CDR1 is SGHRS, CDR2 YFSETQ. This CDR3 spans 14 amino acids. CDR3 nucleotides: TGCGCCAGCAGCTTGGCGGGGGTCCGCACTGAAGCTTTCTTT. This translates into CASSLAGVRTEAFF.

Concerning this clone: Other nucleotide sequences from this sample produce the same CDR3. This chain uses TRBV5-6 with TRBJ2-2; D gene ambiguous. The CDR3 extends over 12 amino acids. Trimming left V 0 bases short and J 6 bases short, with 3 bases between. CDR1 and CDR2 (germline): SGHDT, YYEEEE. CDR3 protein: CASSLVAGELFF. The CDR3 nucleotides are TGTGCCAGCAGCTTGGTCGCCGGGGAGCTGTTTTTT.

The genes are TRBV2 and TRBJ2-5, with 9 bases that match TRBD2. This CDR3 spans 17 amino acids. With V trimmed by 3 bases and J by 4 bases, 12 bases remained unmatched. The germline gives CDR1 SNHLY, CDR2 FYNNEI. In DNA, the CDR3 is TGTGCCAGCAGTGAGGAGGCGGGCGGGGGGGCTGTAGAGACCCAGTACTTC. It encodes CASSEEAGGGAVETQYF. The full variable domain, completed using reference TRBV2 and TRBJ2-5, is EPEVTQTPSHQVTQMGQEVILRCVPISNHLYFYWYRQILGQKVEFLVSFYNNEISEKSEIFDDQFSVERPDGSNFTLKIRSTKLEDSAMYFCASSEEAGGGAVETQYFGPGTRLLVL.

CDR3 region: CASSPLAGAPYEQYF. CDR3 nucleotides: TGTGCCAGCAGCCCACTAGCGGGGGCTCCCTACGAGCAGTACTTC. This chain joins TRBV7-9 and TRBJ2-7; 11 nucleotides align to TRBD2. This CDR3 region has 15 residues. V trimming: 5 bases; J trimming: 2 bases; junction bases outside the gene matches: 5. CDR1 SEHNR and CDR2 FQNEAQ come from the germline V gene (reference sequence).

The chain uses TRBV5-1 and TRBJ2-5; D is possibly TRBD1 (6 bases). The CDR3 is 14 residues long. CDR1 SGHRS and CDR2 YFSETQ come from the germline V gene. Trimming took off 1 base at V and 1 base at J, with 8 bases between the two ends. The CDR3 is CASSLSTGQETQYF. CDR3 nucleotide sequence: TGCGCCAGCAGCTTGTCGACAGGCCAAGAGACCCAGTACTTC.

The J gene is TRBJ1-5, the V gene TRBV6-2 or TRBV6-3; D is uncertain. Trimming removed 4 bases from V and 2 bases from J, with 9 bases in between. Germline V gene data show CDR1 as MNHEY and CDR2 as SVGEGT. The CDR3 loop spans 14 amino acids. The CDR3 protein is CASSSNSRNQPQHF. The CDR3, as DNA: TGTGCCAGCAGTTCGAACAGCCGCAATCAGCCCCAGCATTTT.

The CDR3 DNA is TGTGCCAGCTCACCCGGGACAGGGAGTCAGCCCCAGCATTTT. This gives the protein CASSPGTGSQPQHF. The chain employs TRBV18 and TRBJ1-5, with TRBD1 matching 9 bases. Losses at the gene ends were 3 bases for V and 6 bases for J; bases not matched to a gene: 3. Germline CDR1 reads KGHSH; CDR2 reads LQKENI. This CDR3 comprises 14 residues.

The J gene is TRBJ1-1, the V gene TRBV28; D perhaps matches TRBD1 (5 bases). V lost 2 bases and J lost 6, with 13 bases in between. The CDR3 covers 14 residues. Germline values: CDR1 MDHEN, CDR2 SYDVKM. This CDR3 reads CASSLLGAMAEAFF. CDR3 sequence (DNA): TGTGCCAGCAGTTTACTAGGGGCCATGGCTGAAGCTTTCTTT.

The CDR3 bases are TGTGCCACCAGCAGCAGACAGGCCTGGGAAAAACTGTTTTTT. Residues: CATSSRQAWEKLFF. This chain uses TRBV15 with TRBJ1-4; TRBD1 is a possible D gene (6 bases). The CDR3 extends over 14 amino acids. Germline V gene sequence: CDR1 LNHNV, CDR2 YYDKDF (reference sequence). Trimming removed 3 bases from V and 8 bases from J, with 13 bases in between.

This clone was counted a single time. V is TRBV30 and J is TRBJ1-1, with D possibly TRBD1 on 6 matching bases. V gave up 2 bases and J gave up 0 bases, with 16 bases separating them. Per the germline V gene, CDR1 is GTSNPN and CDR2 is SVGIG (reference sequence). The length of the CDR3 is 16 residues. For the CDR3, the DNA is TGTGCCTGGAGTCGAACAGGGACACACATGAACACTGAAGCTTTCTTT. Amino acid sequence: CAWSRTGTHMNTEAFF.

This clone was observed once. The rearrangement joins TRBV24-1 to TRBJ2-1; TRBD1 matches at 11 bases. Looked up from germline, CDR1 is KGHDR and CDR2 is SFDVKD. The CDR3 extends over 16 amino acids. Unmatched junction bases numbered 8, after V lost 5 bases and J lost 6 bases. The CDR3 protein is CATSAFIGTGGNEQFF. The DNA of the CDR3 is TGTGCCACCAGTGCCTTCATCGGGACAGGGGGCAATGAGCAGTTCTTC.

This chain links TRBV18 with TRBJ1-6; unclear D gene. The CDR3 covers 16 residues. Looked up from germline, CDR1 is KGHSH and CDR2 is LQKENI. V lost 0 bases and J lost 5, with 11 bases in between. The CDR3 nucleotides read TGTGCCAGCTCACCACCTGCTCGGTATAATAATTCACCCCTCCACTTT. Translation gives CASSPPARYNNSPLHF.

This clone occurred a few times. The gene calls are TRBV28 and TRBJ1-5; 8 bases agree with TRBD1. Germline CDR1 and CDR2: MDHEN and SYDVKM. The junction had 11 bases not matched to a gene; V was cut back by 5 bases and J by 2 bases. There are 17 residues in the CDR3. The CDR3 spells CASSRGGGQVRNQPQHF. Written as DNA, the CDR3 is TGTGCCAGCAGTCGGGGTGGGGGACAGGTCCGCAATCAGCCCCAGCATTTT.

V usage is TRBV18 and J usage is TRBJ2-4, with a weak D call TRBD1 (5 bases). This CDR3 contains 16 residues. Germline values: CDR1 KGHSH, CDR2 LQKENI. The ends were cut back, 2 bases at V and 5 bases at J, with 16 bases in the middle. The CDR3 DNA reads TGTGCCAGCTCACCATTAGGAAGGGGATTGGAAAACATTCAGTACTTC. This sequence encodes CASSPLGRGLENIQYF.

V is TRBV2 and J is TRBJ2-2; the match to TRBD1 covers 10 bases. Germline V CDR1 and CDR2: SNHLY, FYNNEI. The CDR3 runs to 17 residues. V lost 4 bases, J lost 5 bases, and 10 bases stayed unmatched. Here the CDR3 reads CASSVRTGGSGTGELFF. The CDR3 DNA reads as TGTGCCAGCAGTGTTCGGACAGGGGGAAGTGGGACCGGGGAGCTGTTTTTT.

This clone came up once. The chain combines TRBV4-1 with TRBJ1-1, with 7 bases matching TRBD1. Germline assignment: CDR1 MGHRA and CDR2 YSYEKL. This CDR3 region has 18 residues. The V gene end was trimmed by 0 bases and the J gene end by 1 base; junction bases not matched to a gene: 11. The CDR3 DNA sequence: TGCGCCAGCAGCCAAGATCGCCTGATGACAGGGAGGAACACTGAAGCTTTCTTT. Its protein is CASSQDRLMTGRNTEAFF.

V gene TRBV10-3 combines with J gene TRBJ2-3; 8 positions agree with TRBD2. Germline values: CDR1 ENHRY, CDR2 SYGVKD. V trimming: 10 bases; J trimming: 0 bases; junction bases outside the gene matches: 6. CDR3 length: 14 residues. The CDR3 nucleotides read TGTGCCACTTTTAGCGGGACTAGCACAGATACGCAGTATTTT. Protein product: CATFSGTSTDTQYF.

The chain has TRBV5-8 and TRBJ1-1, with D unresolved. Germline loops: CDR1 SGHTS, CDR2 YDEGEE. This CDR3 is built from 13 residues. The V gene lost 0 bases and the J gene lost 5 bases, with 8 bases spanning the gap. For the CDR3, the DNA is TGTGCCAGCAGCTTGGATCCTGAGACTGAAGCTTTCTTT. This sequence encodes CASSLDPETEAFF.

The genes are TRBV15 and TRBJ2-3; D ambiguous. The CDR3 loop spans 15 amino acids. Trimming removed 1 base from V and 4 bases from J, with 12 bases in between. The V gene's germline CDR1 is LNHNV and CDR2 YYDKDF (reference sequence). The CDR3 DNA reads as TGTGCCACCAGCAGAGGTCTAGGCCTCGCAGATACGCAGTATTTT. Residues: CATSRGLGLADTQYF.

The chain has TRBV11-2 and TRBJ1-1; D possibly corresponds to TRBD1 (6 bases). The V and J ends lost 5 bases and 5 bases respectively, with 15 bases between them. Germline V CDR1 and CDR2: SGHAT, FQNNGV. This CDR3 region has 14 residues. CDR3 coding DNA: TGTGCCAGCAGCAGCAACAGGGCTGGGACTGAAGCTTTCTTT. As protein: CASSSNRAGTEAFF.

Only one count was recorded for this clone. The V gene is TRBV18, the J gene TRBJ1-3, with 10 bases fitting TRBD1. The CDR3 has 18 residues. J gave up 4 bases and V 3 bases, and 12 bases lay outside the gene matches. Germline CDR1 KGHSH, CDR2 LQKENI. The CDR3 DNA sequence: TGTGCCAGCTCACCTCCGGGGGGACAGGGGATATCCGGAAACACCATATATTTT. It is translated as CASSPPGGQGISGNTIYF.

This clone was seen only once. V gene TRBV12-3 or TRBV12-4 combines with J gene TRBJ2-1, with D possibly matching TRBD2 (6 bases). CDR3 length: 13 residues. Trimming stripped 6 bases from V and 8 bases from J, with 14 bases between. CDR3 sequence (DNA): TGTGCCAGCAGCCCGCGGGGAGGTGATGAGCAGTTCTTC. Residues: CASSPRGGDEQFF.

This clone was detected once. The CDR3 protein is CASSKQGGSNTGELFF. DNA of the CDR3: TGTGCCAGTAGTAAACAGGGGGGATCGAACACCGGGGAGCTGTTTTTT. The chain uses TRBV19 and TRBJ2-2; 8 bases match TRBD1. Germline lookup yields CDR1 LNHDA and CDR2 SQIVND (reference sequence). V lost 4 bases, J lost 0 bases, and 4 bases stayed unmatched. The CDR3 length is 16 residues.

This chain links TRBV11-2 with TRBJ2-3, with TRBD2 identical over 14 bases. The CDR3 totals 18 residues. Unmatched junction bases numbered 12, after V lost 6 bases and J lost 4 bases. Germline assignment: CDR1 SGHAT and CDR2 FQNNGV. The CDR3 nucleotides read TGTGCCAGCAGACTCGGGACTAGCGGGAGTGGGAGGGCAGATACGCAGTATTTT. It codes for CASRLGTSGSGRADTQYF.

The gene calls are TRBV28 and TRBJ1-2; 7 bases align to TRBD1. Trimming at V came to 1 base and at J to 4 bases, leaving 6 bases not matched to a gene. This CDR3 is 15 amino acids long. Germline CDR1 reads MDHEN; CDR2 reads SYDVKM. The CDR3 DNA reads TGTGCCAGCAGTTTATCCCGAGCAGGGGGCTATGGCTACACCTTC. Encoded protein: CASSLSRAGGYGYTF.